What follows are 27 T cell receptor beta chains derived from one specimen sequenced in a study of post-analysis software for immune sequencing data. Presence of unique molecular identifiers characterized the TCR beta cDNA libraries. TCRdb redid the calling of the PCR reads with MiXCR, one entry per CDR3 protein. The table includes more than 500,000 distinct CDR3 sequences, about a third detected once. Their cognate antigens are unknown. Study-wide results and limits: Comparison of patients with controls showed about 5 TRBV segments more frequent in patients, TRBV5-6, TRBV5-1 and TRBV20-1 among them.

The sequenced sample was blood. The receptor set was obtained from a girl aged 2-17 years with multiple sclerosis.

This clonotype has just one count. The chain uses TRBV10-3 and TRBJ1-2, with D possibly being TRBD1 (5 bases). Per germline, CDR1 ENHRY and CDR2 SYGVKD. This CDR3 has 16 residues. With 3 bases removed from V and 7 bases from J, the gap between germline ends came to 21 bases. CDR3 nucleotides: TGTGCCATCAGTGAAACTGTTGGGGCCTCGGGATTTGGCTACACCTTC. This codes for CAISETVGASGFGYTF.

The chain has TRBV9 and TRBJ2-5; D call uncertain. The CDR3 is 13 residues long. The germline V and J ends were trimmed by 4 bases and 4 bases, with 11 bases remaining between them. Germline V lookup: CDR1 SGDLS, CDR2 YYNGEE. CDR3 amino acids: CASSPSLAETQYF. CDR3 nucleotide sequence: TGTGCCAGCAGCCCATCCCTGGCAGAGACCCAGTACTTC.

V and J are TRBV12-3 or TRBV12-4 and TRBJ2-5; 10 nucleotides match TRBD1. V shed 5 bases, J shed 4 bases, and the junction held 4 bases outside the gene matches. This CDR3 is built from 14 residues. The CDR3 is CASSTRDRGETQYF. CDR3 sequence (DNA): TGTGCCAGCAGTACCCGGGACAGGGGAGAGACCCAGTACTTC.

This clonotype was picked up a small number of times. The gene calls are TRBV10-2 and TRBJ1-2; 7 bases agree with TRBD1. Trimming took 10 bases from V and 0 from J; bases not matched to a gene: 8. The CDR3 consists of 14 residues. Germline V lookup: CDR1 WSHSY, CDR2 SAAADI. The CDR3 sequence is CATRGEATNYGYTF. The CDR3 DNA reads as TGCGCCACCAGGGGGGAAGCTACTAACTATGGCTACACCTTC.

Here the CDR3 DNA reads TGCGCCAGCAGCCAGGCACTAGCGGGGGCTCGGGGCACAGATACGCAGTATTTT. It codes for CASSQALAGARGTDTQYF. This rearrangement joins TRBV4-1 to TRBJ2-3; 11 bases align to TRBD2. The ends lost 3 bases at V and 1 base at J; junction bases unmatched: 9. Germline loops: CDR1 MGHRA, CDR2 YSYEKL. This CDR3 has 18 residues.

This clonotype was seen a handful of times. CDR3 protein: CASRDRYWGESPQETQYF. The CDR3 nucleotides read TGTGCCAGCAGAGACCGGTATTGGGGCGAATCACCGCAAGAGACCCAGTACTTC. V is TRBV6-1 and J is TRBJ2-5; D perhaps matches TRBD1 (5 bases). CDR3 length: 18 amino acids. Germline assignment: CDR1 MNHNS and CDR2 SASEGT. Between the trimmed V and J ends, which lost 6 bases and 2 bases, there was a span of 25 bases.

The rearrangement links TRBV6-1 to TRBJ2-7; TRBD1 agrees at 9 bases. Looked up from germline, CDR1 is MNHNS and CDR2 is SASEGT. The J segment lost 0 bases and the V segment lost 6 bases, leaving 15 bases of the junction unmatched. The CDR3 extends over 18 amino acids. The CDR3 is CASSAGQGRYRSSYEQYF. DNA of the CDR3: TGTGCCAGCAGCGCGGGACAGGGTCGATATAGAAGCTCCTACGAGCAGTACTTC.

This clonotype was seen a few times. This chain joins TRBV3-1 and TRBJ2-4; TRBD2 aligns across 7 bases. Germline assignment: CDR1 LGHDT and CDR2 YNNKEL (reference sequence). This CDR3 has 16 amino acids. J was trimmed by 10 bases and V by 4 bases; bases with no gene match: 16. CDR3 nucleotides: TGTGCCAGCAGCCCCCCGGCTAGCGGCTCGAGGGGTATTCAGTACTTC. Its protein is CASSPPASGSRGIQYF.

This clonotype was observed a few times. The rearrangement links TRBV10-3 to TRBJ2-1, with 9 bases lining up with TRBD2. CDR3 length equals 18 residues. Looked up from germline, CDR1 is ENHRY and CDR2 is SYGVKD. J lost 4 bases, V lost 0 bases, and 10 bases had no gene match. As DNA, the CDR3 is TGTGCCATCAGTGAGTCATCTCCAGCGGGGGGAACTTACAATGAGCAGTTCTTC. This translates into CAISESSPAGGTYNEQFF.

This clonotype has a handful of counts. The chain recombines TRBV20-1 with TRBJ2-5; D is unclear. There are 14 residues in the CDR3. Germline values: CDR1 DFQATT, CDR2 SNEGSKA (reference sequence). V shed 0 bases and J shed 2 bases, with 10 bases lying between them. CDR3 nucleotide sequence: TGCAGTGCTAGAGAGGGCCACCAGCAAGAGACCCAGTACTTC. It yields the protein CSAREGHQQETQYF.

V usage is TRBV29-1 and J usage is TRBJ2-7; 8 bases align to TRBD1. The CDR3 totals 14 residues. CDR1 is SQVTM, CDR2 ANQGSEA, per germline. J lost 3 bases, V lost 1 base, and 5 bases had no gene match. The CDR3 sequence: CSVEVSTGGYEQYF. The CDR3 DNA sequence: TGCAGCGTTGAAGTGTCTACAGGGGGCTACGAGCAGTACTTC.

The genes are TRBV24-1 and TRBJ2-5; 7 bases map to TRBD1. Trimming at V came to 4 bases and at J to 4 bases, leaving 5 bases not matched to a gene. The CDR3 totals 14 residues. Germline CDR1 KGHDR, CDR2 SFDVKD. The CDR3 loop is CATSENRGRETQYF. For the CDR3, the DNA is TGTGCCACCAGTGAAAACAGGGGTCGAGAGACCCAGTACTTC.

This sequence joins TRBV5-1 and TRBJ2-5, with TRBD2 as a possible D gene (6 bases). The germline gives CDR1 SGHRS, CDR2 YFSETQ. The CDR3 is 14 residues long. V was cut by 1 base and J by 5 bases, with 12 bases left in between. This CDR3 reads CASSLYEGRETQYF. In DNA, the CDR3 is TGCGCCAGCAGCTTGTACGAGGGGAGGGAGACCCAGTACTTC.

The chain couples TRBV2 to TRBJ2-5; D not resolved. Germline V lookup: CDR1 SNHLY, CDR2 FYNNEI. Trimming stripped 2 bases from V and 4 bases from J, with 5 bases between. CDR3 size: 12 residues. The DNA for the CDR3 is TGTGCCAGCAGTGAATATGTAGAGACCCAGTACTTC. This translates into CASSEYVETQYF.

This clonotype has only a few counts. The rearrangement uses TRBV10-3 and TRBJ1-2, with D hard to call. CDR3 length: 14 amino acids. Looked up from germline, CDR1 is ENHRY and CDR2 is SYGVKD. Trimming took off 0 bases at V and 2 bases at J, with 7 bases between the two ends. CDR3 nucleotides: TGTGCCATCAGTGAGTCCGTCGCGAACTATGGCTACACCTTC. Its translation: CAISESVANYGYTF.

The chain recombines TRBV29-1 with TRBJ2-2; TRBD2 aligns across 7 bases. Trimming took 2 bases from V and 5 from J; bases not matched to a gene: 5. The length of the CDR3 is 14 residues. CDR1 and CDR2 from the germline V gene are SQVTM and ANQGSEA. The chain's CDR3 is CSVEFPGGTGELFF. CDR3 sequence (DNA): TGCAGCGTTGAATTTCCGGGGGGAACCGGGGAGCTGTTTTTT.

This clonotype was seen ten or more times. J is TRBJ2-7 and V is TRBV7-2, with 8 bases that match TRBD2. The CDR3 has 13 amino acids. Losses at the gene ends were 5 bases for V and 4 bases for J; bases not matched to a gene: 4. CDR1 is SGHTA and CDR2 is FQGNSA in the germline V gene. DNA of the CDR3: TGTGCCAGCAGCGCCGGGAGGGGGTACGAGCAGTACTTC. Translating gives CASSAGRGYEQYF.

This chain connects TRBV2 to TRBJ1-2, with D hard to call. Germline CDR1 SNHLY, CDR2 FYNNEI. Between the trimmed V and J ends, which lost 3 bases and 7 bases, there was a span of 15 bases. The CDR3 runs 14 residues. The CDR3 loop reads CASSEMGSGGGYTF. DNA for the CDR3: TGTGCCAGCAGTGAGATGGGGTCAGGAGGTGGCTACACCTTC.

This clonotype was observed a few times. The gene calls are TRBV7-2 and TRBJ2-3; unclear D gene. CDR1 and CDR2 from the germline V gene are SGHTA and FQGNSA. CDR3 length: 15 residues. Trimming stripped 5 bases from V and 2 bases from J, with 14 bases between. The CDR3 nucleotides are TGTGCCAGCAGCCTCCCTGCAGGCGCCACAGATACGCAGTATTTT. Translating it yields CASSLPAGATDTQYF. Using reference TRBV7-2 and TRBJ2-3 for the parts outside the CDR3, the full variable domain is GAGVSQSPSNKVTEKGKDVELRCDPISGHTALYWYRQSLGQGLEFLIYFQGNSAPDKSGLPSDRFSAERTGGSVSTLTIQRTQQEDSAVYLCASSLPAGATDTQYFGPGTRLTVL.

Details on this clonotype: A much larger clone differs from this one at a single base, so this may be a read error. V is TRBV27 and J is TRBJ2-3; a possible D gene is TRBD2 (6 bases). V lost 5 bases, J lost 2 bases, and 14 bases lay in between. The CDR3 has 15 amino acids. CDR1 is MNHEY, CDR2 SMNVEV, per germline (reference sequence). CDR3 nucleotide sequence: TGTGCCAGCAGTGTACTAGCAGCCGACACAGATACGCAGTATTTT. This translates into CASSVLAADTDTQYF.

J is TRBJ2-1 and V is TRBV25-1, with TRBD2 as a possible D gene (5 bases). The CDR3 is 16 amino acids. In germline, CDR1 is MGHDK, CDR2 SYGVNS. Deletions cut 3 bases from V and 0 bases from J, with 12 bases between. CDR3 residues: CASSEAGPSSYNEQFF. DNA of the CDR3: TGTGCCAGCAGTGAGGCGGGCCCTAGCTCCTACAATGAGCAGTTCTTC.

Only one count was recorded for this clonotype. This rearrangement joins TRBV3-1 to TRBJ2-7; possibly TRBD1 for D (5 bases). Germline values: CDR1 LGHDT, CDR2 YNNKEL (reference sequence). Deletions cut 6 bases from V and 7 bases from J, with 19 bases between. There are 14 residues in the CDR3. CDR3 sequence reads: CASSAHRGADEQYF. CDR3 in DNA: TGTGCCAGCAGTGCACATAGGGGCGCGGATGAGCAGTACTTC.

The chain recombines TRBV4-2 with TRBJ1-1; no clear D. The CDR3 consists of 13 residues. Trimming took off 2 bases at V and 0 bases at J, with 4 bases between the two ends. The germline V gene has CDR1 LGHNA and CDR2 YNFKEQ. CDR3 amino acids: CASSQWMNTEAFF. CDR3 DNA: TGTGCCAGCAGCCAATGGATGAACACTGAAGCTTTCTTT.

The rearrangement uses TRBV10-3 and TRBJ1-1; D ambiguous. The CDR3 has 13 amino acids. Trimming pared 11 bases from V and 1 base from J, leaving 14 bases between. Germline V CDR1 and CDR2: ENHRY, SYGVKD. In nucleotides, the CDR3 is TGTGCCTCCTCTTCTTATGAGAACACTGAAGCTTTCTTT. Its translation is CASSSYENTEAFF.

The chain links TRBV7-2 to TRBJ1-2; no definite D call. Trimming stripped 3 bases from V and 0 bases from J, with 8 bases between. Germline values: CDR1 SGHTA, CDR2 FQGNSA. CDR3 length: 14 amino acids. For the CDR3, the DNA is TGTGCCAGCAGCTTTGACAAATCTAACTATGGCTACACCTTC. It yields the protein CASSFDKSNYGYTF. Drawing the rest from reference TRBV7-2 and TRBJ1-2, the complete variable domain is GAGVSQSPSNKVTEKGKDVELRCDPISGHTALYWYRQSLGQGLEFLIYFQGNSAPDKSGLPSDRFSAERTGGSVSTLTIQRTQQEDSAVYLCASSFDKSNYGYTFGSGTRLTVV.

The CDR3 DNA sequence: TGTGCCAGCTCACCCCGACAAGGCGGTGAAAAACTGTTTTTT. It translates to CASSPRQGGEKLFF. This chain uses TRBV18 with TRBJ1-4; D is unclear. With 3 bases removed from V and 7 bases from J, the gap between germline ends came to 12 bases. The CDR3 is 14 residues long. Germline CDR1 KGHSH, CDR2 LQKENI.

The rearrangement joins TRBV7-2 to TRBJ2-7; the D is unclear. V dropped 10 bases and J dropped 2 bases, with 18 bases sitting between them. The CDR3 runs to 14 residues. Germline CDR1 and CDR2: SGHTA and FQGNSA. DNA for the CDR3: TGTGCCACCGAGGTCAACGGCCTTCCCTACGAGCAGTACTTC. This gives the protein CATEVNGLPYEQYF.